This paragraph covers one TCR beta chain sequence. This entry is derived from a study of blood T cells in healthy people across ages. Overall study context: Per every two T cells, about one barcoded beta molecule was captured by template switching.

A sample-barcoded 5' primer and a J-beta primer mix were used in a second PCR of about 6 to 11 cycles. Using its own MiXCR run on the 5' RACE reads, TCRdb lists one record per CDR3 protein. The sample has roughly 2 million distinct CDR3 sequences; 49% are singletons. Sequencing was done on a sample of blood. The TCR sequence derives from a woman between 40 and 55 years old in good health.

CDR3 loop: CASSTEIIQDEQFF. In DNA form, the CDR3 reads TGCGCCAGCAGCACCGAAATTATCCAGGATGAGCAGTTCTTC. The rearrangement joins TRBV5-1 to TRBJ2-1; D is unresolved. The CDR3 is 14 amino acids. Trimming took off 4 bases at V and 8 bases at J, with 16 bases between the two ends. Germline CDR1 and CDR2: SGHRS and YFSETQ.